The 25 T cell receptor beta chains below come from one sample, sequenced in a study of neurological immune-mediated disorders. TCRdb processed the 5' RACE reads anew with MiXCR; each CDR3 protein has one entry. The table lists about 50,000 distinct CDR3 sequences, roughly 15% of them singletons, with 3.5% to 4.5% in the top ten. Material: PBMCs. All receptors derive from a man aged 55-75 years in good health.

This clonotype was seen at least ten times. The J gene is TRBJ2-7, the V gene TRBV6-5; 10 bases agree with TRBD2. Unmatched junction bases numbered 10, after V lost 1 base and J lost 4 bases. The CDR3 extends over 17 amino acids. Germline CDR1 and CDR2: MNHEY and SVGAGI. The DNA for the CDR3 is TGTGCCAGCAGTTACTTTCTAGCGGGAGATTATCAATACGAGCAGTACTTC. This encodes CASSYFLAGDYQYEQYF.

This clonotype was seen repeatedly, ten times or more. The genes are TRBV5-1 and TRBJ2-5; D gene uncertain. The CDR3 loop spans 15 amino acids. The V end was cut by 5 bases, the J end by 1 base, with 15 bases between. Germline V gene data show CDR1 as SGHRS and CDR2 as YFSETQ. The CDR3 is CASSFQPSAQETQYF. The CDR3 DNA reads as TGCGCCAGCAGTTTTCAACCCTCGGCCCAAGAGACCCAGTACTTC.

As to this clonotype: This may stem from a read error, because a much larger clone lies one nucleotide away. J is TRBJ1-1 and V is TRBV28, with D uncertain. There are 12 residues in the CDR3. The germline V gene encodes CDR1 MDHEN and CDR2 SYDVKM. The CDR3 reads CARSFFRTEAFF. In DNA, the CDR3 is TGTGCCAGAAGTTTTTTTCGGACTGAAGCTTTCTTT.

This clonotype was detected many times. The chain carries TRBV4-2 and TRBJ1-2, with unresolved D. The CDR3 totals 14 residues. The germline V and J ends were trimmed by 0 bases and 4 bases, with 9 bases remaining between them. Germline V gives CDR1 LGHNA, CDR2 YNFKEQ. The CDR3 region is CASSQERVTYGYTF. The CDR3 bases are TGTGCCAGCAGCCAAGAGAGGGTAACCTATGGCTACACCTTC.

The sample holds many counts of this clonotype. The rearrangement joins TRBV20-1 to TRBJ2-1; D perhaps matches TRBD2 (7 bases). Germline CDR1 reads DFQATT; CDR2 reads SNEGSKA (reference sequence). The CDR3 has 17 amino acids. The germline V and J ends were trimmed by 5 bases and 0 bases, with 20 bases remaining between them. CDR3 nucleotides: TGCAGTGCTTTCTTAGGGGGGGCCCTTAGCTCCTACAATGAGCAGTTCTTC. This codes for CSAFLGGALSSYNEQFF.

This clonotype was counted at least ten times. This sequence joins TRBV5-1 and TRBJ2-3, with D possibly matching TRBD2 (6 bases). The V gene's germline CDR1 is SGHRS and CDR2 YFSETQ. V was shortened by 4 bases and J by 2 bases, with 17 bases between the two germline ends. The CDR3 has 16 residues. The CDR3 DNA sequence: TGCGCCAGCAGCCCGTTAGCGGTTATCAACACAGATACGCAGTATTTT. It yields the protein CASSPLAVINTDTQYF.

This clonotype was counted a few times. This chain uses TRBV27 with TRBJ2-1; TRBD2 matches at 9 bases. Germline CDR1 reads MNHEY; CDR2 reads SMNVEV (reference sequence). CDR3 length: 15 residues. Trimming removed 5 bases from V and 5 bases from J; junction bases left unmatched: 7. The CDR3: CASSPGGRVHNEQFF. The DNA of the CDR3 is TGTGCCAGCAGTCCTGGCGGGAGGGTCCACAATGAGCAGTTCTTC.

The table lists this clonotype with many counts. J is TRBJ1-4 and V is TRBV11-2; 8 bases map to TRBD1. V lost 2 bases and J lost 7; bases outside the gene matches: 6. The CDR3 has 15 amino acids. From germline, CDR1 is SGHAT and CDR2 FQNNGV. Here the CDR3 reads CASSLQGALTEKLFF. CDR3 DNA: TGTGCCAGCAGCTTACAGGGGGCGCTCACTGAAAAACTGTTTTTT.

Many counts were recorded for this clonotype. The CDR3 DNA reads as TGTGCCAGCAGTCGGAGTTTTGCAACTAATGAAAAACTGTTTTTT. It is translated as CASSRSFATNEKLFF. The chain uses TRBV2 and TRBJ1-4; D call uncertain. The CDR3 is 15 amino acids. The V gene lost 5 bases and the J gene lost 0 bases, with 10 bases spanning the gap. Germline lookup yields CDR1 SNHLY and CDR2 FYNNEI.

This clonotype was recorded many times. The gene calls are TRBV28 and TRBJ2-7, with D possibly being TRBD2 (5 bases). This CDR3 comprises 13 residues. In germline, CDR1 is MDHEN, CDR2 SYDVKM. Deletions cut 7 bases from V and 6 bases from J, with 16 bases between. CDR3 DNA: TGTGCCAGCAAAACCTCCCGGGAAACCGAGCAGTACTTC. Its protein is CASKTSRETEQYF.

In its sample, this clonotype was seen many times. The rearrangement joins TRBV6-5 to TRBJ1-1; 7 positions match TRBD1. The V segment lost 2 bases and the J segment 8 bases; nucleotides outside the gene matches: 2. The V gene's germline CDR1 is MNHEY and CDR2 SVGAGI. The CDR3 has 12 amino acids. The chain's CDR3 is CASSYRTGEAFF. DNA of the CDR3: TGTGCCAGCAGTTACCGGACAGGAGAAGCTTTCTTT.

This clonotype ranks as medium-sized (0.01 to 0.1%). J is TRBJ2-7 and V is TRBV12-3 or TRBV12-4; D is uncertain. The V and J ends lost 6 bases and 3 bases respectively, with 9 bases between them. CDR3 length equals 12 residues. In DNA form, the CDR3 reads TGTGCCAGCAGCCCACTTGGCTACGAGCAGTACTTC. Amino acid sequence: CASSPLGYEQYF.

This clonotype was observed at least ten times. The V and J genes are TRBV10-3 and TRBJ1-3, with TRBD1 matching over 8 bases. The CDR3 runs 17 residues. Trimming took 1 base from V and 4 from J; bases not matched to a gene: 9. Germline V lookup: CDR1 ENHRY, CDR2 SYGVKD. The CDR3 protein is CAISEFRQGKGGNTIYF. In nucleotides, the CDR3 is TGTGCCATCAGTGAGTTTCGACAGGGGAAGGGAGGAAACACCATATATTTT.

Worth noting for this clonotype: The conserved closing phenylalanine or tryptophan is absent in this CDR3, likely reflecting a read error. The chain combines TRBV5-5 with TRBJ2-3; either TRBD1 or TRBD2 may supply D (5 bases each). Germline V gene lookup returns CDR1 SGHKS and CDR2 YYEKEE (reference sequence). CDR3 size: 15 residues. V was clipped by 4 bases and J by 2 bases, with 14 bases between them. This CDR3 reads CASSPPGPYTDTQYL. The CDR3 nucleotides are TGTGCCAGCAGCCCACCGGGACCTTACACAGATACGCAGTATCTT.

This clonotype was recorded at least ten times. The chain combines TRBV7-2 with TRBJ1-1; D not resolved. Germline CDR1 and CDR2: SGHTA and FQGNSA. V was pared by 4 bases and J by 6 bases, with 15 bases between. CDR3 length equals 14 residues. The CDR3 region is CASSWDGRTAEAFF. The DNA of the CDR3 is TGTGCCAGCAGCTGGGATGGCAGGACCGCTGAAGCTTTCTTT.

The table lists this clonotype with many counts. The chain recombines TRBV24-1 with TRBJ2-2, with D possibly being TRBD1 or TRBD2 (5 bases each). This CDR3 is 16 amino acids long. Germline CDR1 and CDR2: KGHDR and SFDVKD. V lost 0 bases, J lost 1 base, and 8 bases lay in between. CDR3 nucleotides: TGTGCCACCAGTGATTTGGGGGGATGGAACACCGGGGAGCTGTTTTTT. As protein: CATSDLGGWNTGELFF.

V usage is TRBV24-1 and J usage is TRBJ1-2, with D possibly TRBD1 on 5 matching bases. V lost 4 bases and J 0 bases, leaving 11 bases between the germline ends. Germline V gene data show CDR1 as KGHDR and CDR2 as SFDVKD. This CDR3 contains 15 residues. The CDR3 DNA is TGTGCCACCAGTGACCACAGGAATACTAACTATGGCTACACCTTC. Its protein product is CATSDHRNTNYGYTF.

This clonotype showed up many times. The V gene is TRBV7-2, the J gene TRBJ2-7; D unresolved. Germline CDR1 is SGHTA and CDR2 is FQGNSA. The CDR3 spans 14 residues. With 1 base removed from V and 2 bases from J, the gap between germline ends came to 9 bases. The CDR3 loop reads CASSLVVEPYEQYF. In nucleotides, the CDR3 is TGTGCCAGCAGCTTAGTTGTCGAACCCTACGAGCAGTACTTC. Together with reference TRBV7-2 and TRBJ2-7, the CDR3 gives the full variable domain: GAGVSQSPSNKVTEKGKDVELRCDPISGHTALYWYRQSLGQGLEFLIYFQGNSAPDKSGLPSDRFSAERTGGSVSTLTIQRTQQEDSAVYLCASSLVVEPYEQYFGPGTRLTVT.

This clonotype was recorded a few times. The gene calls are TRBV5-5 and TRBJ2-2; TRBD1 or TRBD2 may be the D gene (5 bases each). V was trimmed by 1 base and J by 4 bases, leaving 14 bases between them. Germline V gives CDR1 SGHKS, CDR2 YYEKEE (reference sequence). The CDR3 sequence is 16 residues long. The CDR3 DNA is TGTGCCAGCAGCTTGTTTGCCGGGGCGGCCACCGGGGAGCTGTTTTTT. It specifies CASSLFAGAATGELFF.

The sample holds many counts of this clonotype. The chain is built from TRBV29-1 and TRBJ2-7; TRBD2 might be the D (6 bases). Germline V gene lookup returns CDR1 SQVTM and CDR2 ANQGSEA. The CDR3 spans 11 residues. The ends were cut back, 2 bases at V and 9 bases at J, with 11 bases in the middle. The CDR3: CSVELGGRQYF. The CDR3 DNA reads TGCAGCGTTGAATTGGGGGGAAGGCAGTACTTC.

This clonotype was seen a few times. A much larger clone is a single base away; this may be a read error. The CDR3 reads CVTAIRFSGNTIYF. The CDR3, as DNA: TGTGTCACCGCTATTCGGTTCTCTGGAAACACCATATATTTT. V gene TRBV6-5 combines with J gene TRBJ1-3; D gene uncertain. The germline V gene has CDR1 MNHEY and CDR2 SVGAGI. The CDR3 runs 14 residues.

This clonotype was recorded many times. The chain joins TRBV7-9 to TRBJ1-3; D gene unclear. Germline CDR1 reads SEHNR; CDR2 reads FQNEAQ (reference sequence). V shed 5 bases and J shed 0 bases, with 11 bases lying between them. CDR3 length: 15 residues. CDR3 amino acids: CASSTLRTSGNTIYF. The CDR3 DNA reads as TGTGCCAGCAGCACTCTACGGACCTCTGGAAACACCATATATTTT. The full variable domain, its missing parts supplied by reference TRBV7-9 and TRBJ1-3, is DTGVSQNPRHKITKRGQNVTFRCDPISEHNRLYWYRQTLGQGPEFLTYFQNEAQLEKSRLLSDRFSAERPKGSFSTLEIQRTEQGDSAMYLCASSTLRTSGNTIYFGEGSWLTVV.

This clonotype was seen ten or more times. V is TRBV20-1 and J is TRBJ2-3, with 10 nucleotides matching TRBD2. The CDR3 length is 15 residues. J gave up 5 bases and V 3 bases, and 8 bases lay outside the gene matches. Germline CDR1 reads DFQATT; CDR2 reads SNEGSKA (reference sequence). CDR3 residues: CSASNSGRDGDTQYF. For the CDR3, the DNA is TGCAGTGCTAGTAACAGCGGGAGGGATGGAGATACGCAGTATTTT.

This clonotype has a count of ten or more. For the CDR3, the DNA is TGCAGTGCTAGAGACGCCGGGACACCCGTAGAGACCCAGTACTTC. As protein: CSARDAGTPVETQYF. V gene TRBV20-1 combines with J gene TRBJ2-5; possibly TRBD1 for D (6 bases). CDR3 size: 15 residues. CDR1 is DFQATT, CDR2 SNEGSKA, per germline (reference sequence). The ends were cut back, 0 bases at V and 4 bases at J, with 15 bases in the middle.

This clonotype came up many times. The chain couples TRBV20-1 to TRBJ2-3; 7 bases are shared with TRBD1. CDR1 is DFQATT and CDR2 is SNEGSKA in the germline V gene (reference sequence). This CDR3 is built from 15 residues. J gave up 0 bases and V 3 bases, and 6 bases lay outside the gene matches. CDR3 residues: CSASPGTASTDTQYF. The CDR3 nucleotides read TGCAGTGCTAGTCCCGGGACAGCCAGCACAGATACGCAGTATTTT.